The clone carrying this T cell receptor (beta chain) was detected only a few times. Using unique molecular identifiers, the investigators prepared the TCRbeta library. Each CDR3 protein is one row after TCRdb ran MiXCR on the PCR reads. The table includes some 590,000 distinct CDR3 sequences, about 10% detected once. This record belongs to a study of T-cell reconstitution after alpha-beta-depleted transplantation in children. Germline loops: CDR1 MDHEN, CDR2 SYDVKM. The CDR3 is 17 residues long. V was clipped by 5 bases and J by 6 bases, with 23 bases between them. The receptor was isolated from a human donor who donated a stem cell graft to a child with acute myeloid leukemia. The V and J genes are TRBV28 and TRBJ2-1; D is possibly TRBD2 (6 bases). This material consisted of PBMCs from the stem cell graft donor, taken from the stem cell graft. The CDR3 region has the DNA TGTGCCAGCAGTGCCCCTTTTGGAGGGGCGCTTAGCAATGAGCAGTTCTTC. The encoded protein is CASSAPFGGALSNEQFF.